This T cell receptor (beta chain) was profiled in a study of post-analysis software for immune sequencing data (dated by TCRdb to the mid-2010s). Regarding the study in general: Disease courses on record covered relapsing-remitting, secondary progressive and progressive-relapsing multiple sclerosis, though some patients had no subtype annotation. A subset of samples was prepared in parallel using single-end sample barcoding, then pooled and co-amplified after Illumina adapter ligation. Patient repertoires were compared against about twelve previously published healthy control repertoires from donors aged about 6 to 28 years.

The CDR3 sequence holds 19 residues, the cysteine and phenylalanine included. The sequence is cut down to CDR3 DNA, 57 bases in frame from base 1. V is reduced by 4 bases and J by 0 bases, leaving a spacing of 19 bases between them. CDR1 and CDR2 were assigned from the germline V gene as MDHEN and SYDVKM. What the study reported, not specific to this receptor: Compared with controls, multiple sclerosis patients had significantly lower normalized Chao1 diversity, a finding suggesting substantial peripheral T-cell clonal expansion. Patients showed significantly higher frequencies than controls for roughly five TRBV segments, among them TRBV5-6, TRBV5-1 and TRBV20-1. The multiple sclerosis patient group was slightly younger than the control group. When samples were clustered directly using the F measure, samples prepared in the same batch co-clustered strongly, which prompted a batch-effect correction.

This clonotype came up once. The antigen it binds to is not known. The sample holds no much larger clone one base away, and base qualities are not on file. Preparation of the library involved PCR. The sample was run on an Illumina HiSeq 2500. Unique molecular identifiers were incorporated into TCR beta cDNA libraries to reduce PCR and sequencing biases. Some 500,000 cDNA molecules were obtained for every 1 to 10 million input T cells, so each molecule roughly corresponded to one T cell. Patient libraries were prepared and sequenced with the same protocol used for the earlier healthy control dataset. Within a given batch, samples were prepared together, multiplexed and sequenced on the same HiSeq lane. The study's processing was this. Raw barcoded reads were processed with MIGEC, discarding single-read molecular identifier groups before consensus assembly and CDR3 extraction. VDJtools was used for post-analysis of the clonotype tables, and diversity was normalized by down-sampling every dataset to the size of the smallest sample. To correct batch-related cross-sample contamination, repertoire overlap clustering matched CDR3 amino acid sequences but not nucleotide sequences. TCRdb trimmed the raw reads at Q25, called clones with MiXCR and kept productive beta chains. Each record represents a unique CDR3 protein, reported with the most common genes and DNA among its rows. V and J calls and clone size were set by TCRdb, not the authors. The sample profile shows approximately 440,000 distinct CDR3 sequences; around 40% of them were found once. The leading ten clones occupy about 12% of the sample.

To demonstrate the VDJtools post-analysis software, the study profiled TCR beta repertoires from the peripheral blood of 10 to 15 young patients with multiple sclerosis. Multiple sclerosis patients were children and adolescents aged about 6 to 16 years. The chain is encoded by TRBV28 joined to TRBJ2-6; TRBD1 might be the D gene, on 6 matching bases. The TCR originated in a girl between 5 and 17 years old with multiple sclerosis. Sequencing was carried out using blood. The bases read TGTGCCAGCAGTTCCGACAGGCCGATCCCAAGCTCTGGGGCCAACGTCCTGACTTTC. Its translation reads: CASSSDRPIPSSGANVLTF.